One sample yielded the 28 T cell receptor beta chains listed below, sequenced in a study of human thymus T cells. The method was immunoSEQ multiplex PCR; TCRdb's version includes in-frame clones alone and lacks a portion of them. Among tens of thousands of clones listed, 90% to 95% were seen once. It was from resections taken during corrective heart surgery that the thymus tissue came. The specimen sequenced was thymus tissue. Every receptor here comes from a girl under three years old with a congenital heart defect but otherwise immunologically healthy.

V is TRBV19 and J is TRBJ2-6, with 12 positions matching TRBD2. Unmatched junction bases numbered 12, after V lost 10 bases and J lost 2 bases. This CDR3 comprises 18 residues. Germline V gene sequence: CDR1 LNHDA, CDR2 SQIVND (reference sequence). This chain's CDR3 is CATRTSGKGGPGANVLTF. CDR3 sequence (DNA): TGTGCCACCCGGACTAGCGGGAAAGGTGGGCCTGGGGCCAACGTCCTGACTTTC.

The genes are TRBV6-1 and TRBJ2-2, with 7 bases lining up with TRBD1. This CDR3 contains 14 residues. Germline V lookup: CDR1 MNHNS, CDR2 SASEGT. With V trimmed by 5 bases and J by 7 bases, 7 bases remained unmatched. CDR3 coding DNA: TGTGCCAGCAGTCCCGACAGGGCAATCGGGGAGCTGTTTTTT. This sequence encodes CASSPDRAIGELFF.

The chain couples TRBV5-5 to TRBJ1-1, with D possibly TRBD1 on 6 matching bases. CDR3 length: 14 amino acids. The V gene's germline CDR1 is SGHKS and CDR2 YYEKEE (reference sequence). The V gene lost 3 bases and the J gene lost 6 bases, with 15 bases spanning the gap. The CDR3 here is CASSSYTGRAEAFF. The CDR3, as DNA: TGTGCCAGCAGCTCCTATACAGGGCGGGCTGAAGCTTTCTTT.

V is TRBV5-6 and J is TRBJ1-1, with 9 bases matching TRBD1. V was pared by 5 bases and J by 1 base, with 6 bases of the junction left unmatched. Germline CDR1 reads SGHDT; CDR2 reads YYEEEE. The CDR3 is made up of 15 amino acids. CDR3 nucleotides: TGTGCCAGCAGGTACGCGGGACAGGGGAACACTGAAGCTTTCTTT. This gives the protein CASRYAGQGNTEAFF.

The chain has TRBV28 and TRBJ2-7, with D perhaps TRBD2 (5 bases). Trimming removed 5 bases at V and 3 bases at J, with 17 bases between. This CDR3 spans 15 amino acids. CDR1 MDHEN and CDR2 SYDVKM come from the germline V gene. CDR3 residues: CASSGGRVLFYEQYF. The CDR3 DNA reads as TGTGCCAGCAGTGGTGGGAGAGTCCTGTTCTACGAGCAGTACTTC. The variable domain in full, completed from reference TRBV28 and TRBJ2-7, reads DVKVTQSSRYLVKRTGEKVFLECVQDMDHENMFWYRQDPGLGLRLIYFSYDVKMKEKGDIPEGYSVSREKKERFSLILESASTNQTSMYLCASSGGRVLFYEQYFGPGTRLTVT.

This clone was recorded only once. The chain combines TRBV30 with TRBJ1-5; D perhaps matches TRBD1 (5 bases). V dropped 5 bases and J dropped 5 bases, with 13 bases sitting between them. Germline V gene data show CDR1 as GTSNPN and CDR2 as SVGIG (reference sequence). This CDR3 is 13 amino acids long. In DNA form, the CDR3 reads TGTGCCTGGGGAGTTCGAGGGGATCAGCCCCAGCATTTT. It is translated as CAWGVRGDQPQHF.

The V gene is TRBV18, the J gene TRBJ2-2; 10 bases are shared with TRBD1. CDR3 size: 16 residues. Germline V gene lookup returns CDR1 KGHSH and CDR2 LQKENI. V shed 6 bases, J shed 6 bases, and the junction held 10 bases outside the gene matches. The DNA of the CDR3 is TGTGCCAGCTCGCAGAACGACAGGGGGCGTTCCGGGGAGCTGTTTTTT. Amino acid sequence: CASSQNDRGRSGELFF.

V and J are TRBV14 and TRBJ2-7; D is uncertain. The CDR3 has 13 amino acids. Deletions cut 0 bases from V and 6 bases from J, with 9 bases between. CDR1 is SGHDN, CDR2 FVKESK, per germline. CDR3 sequence reads: CASSQDQACEQYF. DNA for the CDR3: TGTGCCAGCAGCCAAGACCAGGCGTGCGAGCAGTACTTC. Supplemented by reference TRBV14 and TRBJ2-7, the full variable domain reads EAGVTQFPSHSVIEKGQTVTLRCDPISGHDNLYWYRRVMGKEIKFLLHFVKESKQDESGMPNNRFLAERTGGTYSTLKVQPAELEDSGVYFCASSQDQACEQYFGPGTRLTVT.

This clone was detected only once. CDR3 protein: CASSLALGSASTDTQYF. In nucleotides, the CDR3 is TGTGCCAGCAGCTTAGCGCTAGGTAGCGCTAGCACAGATACGCAGTATTTT. This chain connects TRBV7-9 to TRBJ2-3, with D perhaps matching TRBD2 (5 bases). The CDR3 spans 17 residues. The V gene's germline CDR1 is SEHNR and CDR2 FQNEAQ (reference sequence). V lost 0 bases, J lost 0 bases, and 13 bases lay in between. The variable domain in full, with the rest retrieved from reference TRBV7-9 and TRBJ2-3, is DTGVSQNPRHKITKRGQNVTFRCDPISEHNRLYWYRQTLGQGPEFLTYFQNEAQLEKSRLLSDRFSAERPKGSFSTLEIQRTEQGDSAMYLCASSLALGSASTDTQYFGPGTRLTVL.

The chain uses TRBV7-9 and TRBJ1-4, with D hard to call. The ends were cut back, 5 bases at V and 0 bases at J, with 16 bases in the middle. The CDR3 consists of 17 residues. Germline V CDR1 and CDR2: SEHNR, FQNEAQ (reference sequence). The CDR3 is CASSAGRTHATNEKLFF. CDR3 DNA sequence: TGTGCCAGCAGCGCTGGACGGACGCATGCAACTAATGAAAAACTGTTTTTT. Full variable domain (remainder filled in from reference TRBV7-9 and TRBJ1-4): DTGVSQNPRHKITKRGQNVTFRCDPISEHNRLYWYRQTLGQGPEFLTYFQNEAQLEKSRLLSDRFSAERPKGSFSTLEIQRTEQGDSAMYLCASSAGRTHATNEKLFFGSGTQLSVL.

V and J are TRBV19 and TRBJ1-1; D gene unclear. Germline-derived CDR1 and CDR2 are LNHDA and SQIVND (reference sequence). With 2 bases removed from V and 1 base from J, the gap between germline ends came to 8 bases. This CDR3 is 14 amino acids long. CDR3 DNA sequence: TGTGCCAGTAGTATACAACGGCCGAACACTGAAGCTTTCTTT. It is translated as CASSIQRPNTEAFF.

This clone was picked up one time. This chain joins TRBV7-3 and TRBJ2-1, with D uncertain. The CDR3 has 15 residues. CDR1 SGHTA and CDR2 FQGTGA come from the germline V gene. V was shortened by 4 bases and J by 0 bases, with 10 bases between the two germline ends. The CDR3 coding sequence is TGTGCCAGCAGCTCGGACCGCAGCTCCTACAATGAGCAGTTCTTC. Residues: CASSSDRSSYNEQFF.

The chain couples TRBV25-1 to TRBJ1-1; possible D gene TRBD1, 6 bases. Germline V CDR1 and CDR2: MGHDK, SYGVNS. V was trimmed by 7 bases and J by 5 bases, leaving 14 bases between them. CDR3 size: 13 residues. In DNA, the CDR3 is TGTGCCAGCACCGGCCAGGGGAGAACTGAAGCTTTCTTT. Encoded protein: CASTGQGRTEAFF. The full variable domain, rest sourced from reference TRBV25-1 and TRBJ1-1, is EADIYQTPRYLVIGTGKKITLECSQTMGHDKMYWYQQDPGMELHLIHYSYGVNSTEKGDLSSESTVSRIRTEHFPLTLESARPSHTSQYLCASTGQGRTEAFFGQGTRLTVV.

The chain joins TRBV7-3 to TRBJ2-3; unclear D gene. The CDR3 contains 15 residues. Germline V gene data show CDR1 as SGHTA and CDR2 as FQGTGA. V was pared by 3 bases and J by 4 bases, with 14 bases between. The CDR3 here is CASSFTDGRPDTQYF. CDR3 bases: TGTGCCAGCAGCTTCACCGACGGACGCCCAGATACGCAGTATTTT.

The chain carries TRBV2 and TRBJ2-2; D possibly corresponds to TRBD2 (5 bases). Germline-derived CDR1 and CDR2 are SNHLY and FYNNEI. The CDR3 consists of 15 residues. Trimming removed 3 bases at V and 4 bases at J, with 12 bases between. Written as DNA, the CDR3 is TGTGCCAGCAGTGAGACTATTTCGAGCACCGGGGAGCTGTTTTTT. It is translated as CASSETISSTGELFF.

This clone was counted a few times. The chain carries TRBV2 and TRBJ2-3; 7 bases align to TRBD1. CDR3 length: 17 residues. Unmatched junction bases numbered 12, after V lost 6 bases and J lost 0 bases. Germline CDR1 and CDR2: SNHLY and FYNNEI. Written as DNA, the CDR3 is TGTGCCAGCAGCCCCTTCTACAGGGGTCGGAGCACAGATACGCAGTATTTT. Protein: CASSPFYRGRSTDTQYF.

The V gene is TRBV7-9, the J gene TRBJ1-1; a possible D gene is TRBD1 (5 bases). Trimming took off 8 bases at V and 0 bases at J, with 22 bases between the two ends. Germline values: CDR1 SEHNR, CDR2 FQNEAQ (reference sequence). This CDR3 has 17 residues. CDR3 amino acids: CASPRGADGGLNTEAFF. The CDR3 coding sequence is TGTGCCAGCCCCCGTGGAGCGGATGGGGGACTGAACACTGAAGCTTTCTTT.

This chain connects TRBV19 to TRBJ1-4; 7 bases are shared with TRBD1. Trimming at V came to 5 bases and at J to 6 bases, leaving 27 bases not matched to a gene. Germline assignment: CDR1 LNHDA and CDR2 SQIVND (reference sequence). This CDR3 contains 21 residues. The DNA of the CDR3 is TGTGCCAGTAGTTGGGGACCTCGCTATCAGGGGGAAAAACGAAAGGATGAAAAACTGTTTTTT. This translates into CASSWGPRYQGEKRKDEKLFF.

The rearrangement uses TRBV7-2 and TRBJ2-3; 7 nucleotides match TRBD2. Germline loops: CDR1 SGHTA, CDR2 FQGNSA. V trimming: 5 bases; J trimming: 4 bases; junction bases outside the gene matches: 6. The CDR3 sequence is 14 residues long. The CDR3, as DNA: TGTGCCAGCAGCCCCGGGACTATCGCAGATACGCAGTATTTT. It specifies CASSPGTIADTQYF.

This clone was seen once. CDR3 in DNA: TGCGCCAGCAGCCAAGATCGGAAGGACAGGGCAAAGGAGCAGTACTTC. Its protein is CASSQDRKDRAKEQYF. V gene TRBV4-1 combines with J gene TRBJ2-7, with 8 bases fitting TRBD1. The V gene end was trimmed by 0 bases and the J gene end by 7 bases; junction bases not matched to a gene: 11. The V gene's germline CDR1 is MGHRA and CDR2 YSYEKL. CDR3 length equals 16 residues.

The chain employs TRBV19 and TRBJ2-7; 7 bases match TRBD2. This CDR3 has 16 residues. Per germline, CDR1 LNHDA and CDR2 SQIVND (reference sequence). With V trimmed by 3 bases and J by 6 bases, 14 bases remained unmatched. This CDR3 reads CASSIPGRAGVREQYF. The DNA for the CDR3 is TGTGCCAGTAGTATCCCGGGGCGGGCGGGAGTTCGCGAGCAGTACTTC.

V is TRBV10-3 and J is TRBJ1-2; TRBD1 aligns across 10 bases. The CDR3 runs to 14 residues. Germline values: CDR1 ENHRY, CDR2 SYGVKD. Trimming cost V 6 bases and J 8 bases; bases outside gene matches: 9. As DNA, the CDR3 is TGTGCCATCAGGCATAGACAGGGGGCGCGAGGCTACACCTTC. Encoded protein: CAIRHRQGARGYTF.

The V call is TRBV5-4, the J call TRBJ2-2, with 9 bases aligning to TRBD2. V lost 4 bases, J lost 4 bases, and 11 bases stayed unmatched. The CDR3 runs 17 residues. Germline V gives CDR1 SGHNT, CDR2 YYREEE (reference sequence). Here the CDR3 DNA reads TGTGCCAGCAGCCTCCCTGGGCTAGCGGGACGCACCGGGGAGCTGTTTTTT. Residues: CASSLPGLAGRTGELFF.

The chain employs TRBV27 and TRBJ2-6, with 12 bases matching TRBD2. The CDR3 is 22 residues long. V was pared by 4 bases and J by 0 bases, with 16 bases of the junction left unmatched. CDR1 MNHEY and CDR2 SMNVEV come from the germline V gene (reference sequence). The CDR3 spells CASSSRPRLAGVPLSGANVLTF. In nucleotides, the CDR3 is TGTGCCAGCAGTTCTCGACCCCGACTAGCGGGAGTCCCCCTCTCTGGGGCCAACGTCCTGACTTTC.

The chain is built from TRBV19 and TRBJ1-2; a weak D match, TRBD1 (6 bases). This CDR3 is built from 15 residues. Germline CDR1 is LNHDA and CDR2 is SQIVND (reference sequence). The V end was cut by 3 bases, the J end by 3 bases, with 14 bases between. CDR3 sequence (DNA): TGTGCCAGTAGTATTACTCGGGGGGCGGACTATGGCTACACCTTC. Protein product: CASSITRGADYGYTF.

This chain links TRBV7-8 with TRBJ1-5; D not resolved. V lost 5 bases and J 3 bases, leaving 14 bases between the germline ends. The CDR3 totals 15 residues. Germline V gene data show CDR1 as SGHVS and CDR2 as FQNEAQ. CDR3 in DNA: TGTGCCAGCAGCCCGATTCGGCGACCCAATCAGCCCCAGCATTTT. It encodes CASSPIRRPNQPQHF.

The chain recombines TRBV9 with TRBJ2-2; 7 bases are a match to TRBD2. CDR3 size: 18 residues. V lost 4 bases and J lost 3; bases outside the gene matches: 15. Germline V lookup: CDR1 SGDLS, CDR2 YYNGEE. CDR3 residues: CASSSASGETGDTGELFF. The CDR3 bases are TGTGCCAGCAGCTCCGCTAGCGGTGAGACGGGTGACACCGGGGAGCTGTTTTTT.

DNA for the CDR3: TGTGCCTGGACCAAAGGGGTTTTAGCGGGAGTGGTAGATACGCAGTATTTT. Its protein product is CAWTKGVLAGVVDTQYF. The V and J genes are TRBV30 and TRBJ2-3; TRBD2 agrees at 9 bases. With V trimmed by 4 bases and J by 5 bases, 16 bases remained unmatched. The CDR3 extends over 17 amino acids. Germline V gene sequence: CDR1 GTSNPN, CDR2 SVGIG (reference sequence).